Listed below are T cell receptor beta chains from one sample, sequenced in a study of control samples from healthy donors and cancer patients. Sequencing used immunoSEQ multiplex PCR; TCRdb keeps in-frame clones, though not all of them. The sample holds about 180,000 clones, 90% seen once. Material: blood. These receptor sequences come from a woman aged 45-60 years in good health. The CDR3 runs from the conserved cysteine through the conserved F or W. Fields, in order: J gene, V gene, clone size, D gene, CDR3 protein, CDR3 DNA. D genes are given only for firm matches. Clone size is not always given. Where it is, it says once, few, many or a class for expanded clones.

>TRBJ2-1|TRBV5-1|-|TRBD2
CASSLWPSGNNEQFF
TGCGCCAGCAGCTTGTGGCCTAGCGGGAACAATGAGCAGTTCTTC
>TRBJ1-2|TRBV5-4|-|-
CASSLEGFGHTF
TGTGCCAGCAGCTTAGAGGGGTTTGGCCACACCTTC
>TRBJ2-1|TRBV18|-|-
CASSPQSYNEQFF
TGTGCCAGCTCTCCGCAGTCCTACAATGAGCAGTTCTTC
>TRBJ2-7|TRBV4-3|-|TRBD1
CASSRDRSEWYEQYF
TGCGCCAGCAGCCGGGACAGGTCGGAGTGGTACGAGCAGTACTTC
>TRBJ2-1|TRBV5-6|once|-
CASSLGHLSYNEQFF
TGTGCCAGCAGCTTGGGTCACCTCTCCTACAATGAGCAGTTCTTC
>TRBJ1-4|TRBV5-8|-|-
CASSPAGKATNEKLFF
TGTGCCAGCAGCCCGGCGGGGAAAGCAACTAATGAAAAACTGTTTTTT
>TRBJ2-5|TRBV7-3|-|-
CASTQTLGETQYF
TGTGCCAGCACTCAGACCCTTGGAGAGACCCAGTACTTC
>TRBJ2-7|TRBV28|-|TRBD1
CASSASDRVGVQQYF
TGTGCCAGCAGTGCATCAGACAGGGTGGGGGTTCAGCAGTACTTC
>TRBJ1-1|TRBV28|-|TRBD1
CASSSGTVEAFF
TGTGCCAGCAGTTCCGGGACAGTTGAAGCTTTCTTT
>TRBJ1-1|TRBV4-3|-|-
CASSPDTNTEAFF
TGCGCCAGCAGCCCAGACACCAACACTGAAGCTTTCTTT
>TRBJ1-2|TRBV6-2/TRBV6-3|few|-
CASSRGLSGNYGYTF
TGTGCCAGCAGTAGGGGACTCTCAGGCAACTATGGCTACACCTTC
>TRBJ1-2|TRBV11-1|-|TRBD1
CASSPLGQGDYGYTF
TGTGCCAGCAGCCCCCTTGGACAGGGTGACTATGGCTACACCTTC
>TRBJ1-2|TRBV19|-|TRBD1
CASKAKGQHNYGYTF
TGTGCCAGTAAGGCCAAGGGACAGCATAACTATGGCTACACCTTC
>TRBJ1-5|TRBV7-9|-|-
CASSLQGNQPQHF
TGTGCCAGCAGCTTGCAGGGGAACCAGCCCCAGCATTTT
>TRBJ1-6|TRBV4-3|few|-
CASSLRGGSYNSPLHF
TGCGCCAGCAGCCTACGGGGCGGCTCCTATAATTCACCCCTCCACTTT
>TRBJ2-2|TRBV4-3|-|-
CASSQETGEGELFF
TGCGCCAGCAGCCAAGAGACTGGCGAAGGGGAGCTGTTTTTT
>TRBJ2-7|TRBV2|-|-
CASSEFQGEQYF
TGTGCCAGCAGTGAATTTCAGGGCGAGCAGTACTTC
>TRBJ1-1|TRBV7-2|-|-
CASSYGTQLNTEAFF
TGTGCCAGCAGCTACGGGACTCAGTTAAACACTGAAGCTTTCTTT
>TRBJ1-1|TRBV10-3|-|-
CAISGTSEAFF
TGTGCCATCAGCGGGACTTCTGAAGCTTTCTTT
>TRBJ2-3|TRBV5-4|once|-
CASSQPPGASTDTQYF
TGTGCCAGCAGCCAACCACCCGGGGCCAGCACAGATACGCAGTATTTT
>TRBJ1-1|TRBV19|-|-
CASSIGGPDRYTEAFF
TGTGCCAGTAGTATAGGCGGTCCGGACCGGTACACTGAAGCTTTCTTT
>TRBJ2-2|TRBV10-3|-|TRBD1
CAISTTGTGYWELFF
TGTGCCATCAGCACTACCGGGACAGGGTACTGGGAGCTGTTTTTT
>TRBJ1-4|TRBV29-1|-|-
CSVGGETGRGKLFF
TGCAGCGTTGGCGGAGAGACCGGGAGGGGAAAACTGTTTTTT
>TRBJ2-3|TRBV4-3|-|TRBD1
CASSQQSGGADTQYF
TGCGCCAGCAGCCAGCAATCAGGGGGCGCAGATACGCAGTATTTT
>TRBJ2-1|TRBV27|-|TRBD1
CASSSGTGGQTSNEQFF
TGTGCCAGCAGTTCCGGGACAGGGGGCCAGACGTCCAATGAGCAGTTCTTC
>TRBJ1-5|TRBV6-1|-|-
CASSEFESSNQPQHF
TGTGCCAGCAGTGAATTCGAATCTAGCAATCAGCCCCAGCATTTT
>TRBJ2-2|TRBV14|-|-
CASSQAEGELFF
TGTGCCAGCAGCCAAGCGGAGGGGGAGCTGTTTTTT
>TRBJ1-1|TRBV7-8|-|-
CASSLPDWRAEAFF
TGTGCCAGCAGCTTACCGGACTGGAGAGCTGAAGCTTTCTTT
>TRBJ2-7|TRBV27|-|-
CASSLLASYEQYF
TGTGCCAGCAGTTTATTGGCCAGCTACGAGCAGTACTTC
>TRBJ1-5|TRBV7-2|few|-
CASSPDRNQPQHF
TGTGCCAGCAGCCCGGACAGAAATCAGCCCCAGCATTTT
>TRBJ1-2|TRBV6-6|-|-
CASSSGGPYGYTF
TGTGCCAGCAGCTCCGGGGGCCCCTATGGCTACACCTTC
>TRBJ1-4|TRBV5-6|-|TRBD1
CASSFGQGLLEKLFF
TGTGCCAGCAGCTTCGGACAGGGGTTACTCGAAAAACTGTTTTTT
>TRBJ2-7|TRBV7-8|-|-
CASSFRPSSPNEQYF
TGTGCCAGCAGCTTCCGCCCGAGCAGTCCTAACGAGCAGTACTTC
>TRBJ2-5|TRBV7-9|-|TRBD2
CASSSLLAGEETQYF
TGTGCCAGCAGCTCCCTACTAGCGGGAGAAGAGACCCAGTACTTC
>TRBJ1-4|TRBV3-1/TRBV3-2|-|TRBD1
CASSQAAGTGETNEKLFF
TGTGCCAGCAGCCAAGCGGCCGGGACAGGGGAAACTAATGAAAAACTGTTTTTT
>TRBJ1-2|TRBV24-1|-|-
CATSDYGNYGYTF
TGTGCCACCAGTGATTATGGGAACTATGGCTACACCTTC
>TRBJ2-1|TRBV7-9|-|-
CASSSRRGSYNEQFF
TGTGCCAGCAGCTCTCGTCGGGGTTCCTACAATGAGCAGTTCTTC
>TRBJ1-2|TRBV6-5|-|-
CASSQTRNYGYTF
TGTGCCAGCAGCCAAACCCGCAACTATGGCTACACCTTC
>TRBJ1-5|TRBV19|-|TRBD1
CASRVTGGSGFQPQHF
TGTGCCAGTAGGGTTACAGGGGGCTCAGGTTTTCAGCCCCAGCATTTT
>TRBJ2-7|TRBV6-5|-|-
CASSSQAQSSYEQYF
TGTGCCAGCAGTTCCCAGGCGCAGAGCTCCTACGAGCAGTACTTC
>TRBJ1-2|TRBV4-2|-|-
CASSQDVGASTF
TGTGCCAGCAGCCAAGACGTGGGCGCATCCACCTTC
>TRBJ2-7|TRBV20-1|-|-
CSASLQNSYEQYF
TGCAGTGCTAGTCTCCAGAATTCCTACGAGCAGTACTTC
>TRBJ2-3|TRBV10-3|-|-
CAISDSKVRSTDTQYF
TGTGCCATCAGTGATTCCAAAGTCCGAAGCACAGATACGCAGTATTTT
>TRBJ1-6|TRBV3-1/TRBV3-2|-|-
CASSQGFPSPLHF
TGTGCCAGCAGCCAAGGTTTCCCTTCACCCCTCCACTTT
>TRBJ1-5|TRBV5-1|once|-
CASSFDSNQPQHF
TGCGCCAGCAGCTTCGACAGCAATCAGCCCCAGCATTTT
>TRBJ2-3|TRBV20-1|-|-
CSASQGLGTDTQYF
TGCAGTGCTAGTCAGGGGCTAGGCACAGATACGCAGTATTTT
>TRBJ1-2|TRBV19|few|-
CASRASYRESYGYTF
TGTGCCAGTAGAGCCAGTTACAGGGAATCCTATGGCTACACCTTC
>TRBJ1-3|TRBV15|-|-
CATSTAPDSSGNTIYF
TGTGCCACCAGCACCGCCCCGGACAGCTCTGGAAACACCATATATTTT
>TRBJ1-3|TRBV10-3|-|TRBD1
CAISETGGGGNTIYF
TGTGCCATCAGTGAGACAGGGGGCGGAGGAAACACCATATATTTT
>TRBJ2-1|TRBV5-4|once|TRBD1
CASSQGQITYNEQFF
TGTGCCAGCAGCCAGGGACAGATTACTTACAATGAGCAGTTCTTC
>TRBJ2-2|TRBV2|once|-
CASSDLDSRNTGELFF
TGTGCCAGCAGTGATCTGGACAGCCGGAACACCGGGGAGCTGTTTTTT
>TRBJ2-1|TRBV19|-|TRBD1
CASSIMGQGFHEQFF
TGTGCCAGTAGTATTATGGGACAGGGGTTTCATGAGCAGTTCTTC
>TRBJ1-5|TRBV9|once|-
CASSLTDGGRGNQPQHF
TGTGCCAGCAGCCTAACGGACGGGGGAAGGGGCAATCAGCCCCAGCATTTT
>TRBJ1-5|TRBV4-3|-|TRBD1
CASSQDRGFQPQHF
TGCGCCAGCAGCCAGGACAGGGGATTTCAGCCCCAGCATTTT
>TRBJ1-5|TRBV7-8|-|TRBD1
CASSALQSGQGNNQPQHF
TGTGCCAGCAGCGCTCTTCAGTCGGGACAGGGAAACAATCAGCCCCAGCATTTT
>TRBJ2-5|TRBV5-1|few|-
CASSLAGFGETQYF
TGCGCCAGCAGCTTGGCAGGTTTCGGAGAGACCCAGTACTTC
>TRBJ2-1|TRBV11-3|-|-
CASSLNRDSEQFF
TGTGCCAGCAGCTTAAACAGGGATAGTGAGCAGTTCTTC
>TRBJ1-5|TRBV24-1|-|-
CATNSGGEQPQHF
TGTGCCACCAATTCCGGGGGTGAACAGCCCCAGCATTTT
>TRBJ2-3|TRBV7-3|-|TRBD2
CASSRGGFTDTQYF
TGTGCCAGCAGCCGCGGGGGTTTCACAGATACGCAGTATTTT
>TRBJ2-1|TRBV19|-|-
CASSKALSSYNEQFF
TGTGCCAGTAGTAAGGCCTTGAGCTCCTACAATGAGCAGTTCTTC